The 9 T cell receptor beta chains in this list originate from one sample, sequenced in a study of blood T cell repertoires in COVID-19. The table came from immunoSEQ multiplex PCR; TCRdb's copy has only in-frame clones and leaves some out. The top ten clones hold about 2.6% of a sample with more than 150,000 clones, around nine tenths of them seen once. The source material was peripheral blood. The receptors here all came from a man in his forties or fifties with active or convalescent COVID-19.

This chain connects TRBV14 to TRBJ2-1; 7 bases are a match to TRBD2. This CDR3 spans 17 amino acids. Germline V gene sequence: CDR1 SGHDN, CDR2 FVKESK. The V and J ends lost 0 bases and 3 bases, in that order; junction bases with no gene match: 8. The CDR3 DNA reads TGTGCCAGCAGCCAAGATTCGACAGCGGGGTTCTACAATGAGCAGTTCTTC. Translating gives CASSQDSTAGFYNEQFF.

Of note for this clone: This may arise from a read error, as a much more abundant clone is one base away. The CDR3 sequence is CASSLGTDNSPLHF. The DNA of the CDR3 is TGTGCCAGCAGCTTAGGGACAGATAATTCACCCCTCCACTTT. The V gene is TRBV7-9, the J gene TRBJ1-6, with a tentative D call TRBD1 (6 bases). Trimming shortened V by 1 base and J by 5 bases, and 6 bases separated the two germline ends. Germline CDR1 and CDR2: SEHNR and FQNEAQ (reference sequence). CDR3 size: 14 residues.

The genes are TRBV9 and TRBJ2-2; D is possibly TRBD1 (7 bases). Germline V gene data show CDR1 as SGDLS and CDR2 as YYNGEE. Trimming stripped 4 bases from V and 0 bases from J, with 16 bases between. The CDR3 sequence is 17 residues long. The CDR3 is CASSSSQGGPNTGELFF. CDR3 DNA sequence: TGTGCCAGCAGCTCCTCCCAGGGGGGACCGAACACCGGGGAGCTGTTTTTT.

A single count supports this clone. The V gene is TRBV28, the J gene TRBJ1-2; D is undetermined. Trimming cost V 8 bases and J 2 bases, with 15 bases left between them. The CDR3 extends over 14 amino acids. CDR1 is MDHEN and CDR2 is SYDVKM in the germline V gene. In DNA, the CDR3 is TGTGCCAGCGGGTCTCTCGCGGGGAACTATGGCTACACCTTC. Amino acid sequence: CASGSLAGNYGYTF.

CDR3 in DNA: TGTGCCACCAGTGAGGATCCGGGCTATGGCTACACCTTC. Translation: CATSEDPGYGYTF. V is TRBV24-1 and J is TRBJ1-2; D gene ambiguous. The germline gives CDR1 KGHDR, CDR2 SFDVKD. With 4 bases removed from V and 4 bases from J, the gap between germline ends came to 9 bases. The CDR3 is 13 residues long.

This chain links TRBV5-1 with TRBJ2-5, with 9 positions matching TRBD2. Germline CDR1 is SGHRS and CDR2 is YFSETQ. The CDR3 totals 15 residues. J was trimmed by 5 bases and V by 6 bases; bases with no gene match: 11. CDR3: CASTGAGGRSETQYF. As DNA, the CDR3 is TGCGCCAGCACCGGAGCGGGGGGCAGGTCGGAGACCCAGTACTTC. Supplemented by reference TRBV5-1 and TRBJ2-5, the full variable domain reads KAGVTQTPRYLIKTRGQQVTLSCSPISGHRSVSWYQQTPGQGLQFLFEYFSETQRNKGNFPGRFSGRQFSNSRSEMNVSTLELGDSALYLCASTGAGGRSETQYFGPGTRLLVL.

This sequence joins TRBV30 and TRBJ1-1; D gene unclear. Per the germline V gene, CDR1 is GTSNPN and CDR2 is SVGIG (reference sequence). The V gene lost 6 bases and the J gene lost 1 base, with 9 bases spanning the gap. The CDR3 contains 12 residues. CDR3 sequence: CACRRKNTEAFF. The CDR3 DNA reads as TGTGCCTGCCGGAGAAAGAACACTGAAGCTTTCTTT.

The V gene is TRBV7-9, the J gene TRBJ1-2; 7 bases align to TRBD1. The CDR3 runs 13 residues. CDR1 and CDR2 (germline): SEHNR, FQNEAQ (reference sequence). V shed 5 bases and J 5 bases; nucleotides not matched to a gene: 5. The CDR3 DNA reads TGTGCCAGCAGCCCGGACAGGTGGTATGGCTACACCTTC. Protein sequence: CASSPDRWYGYTF. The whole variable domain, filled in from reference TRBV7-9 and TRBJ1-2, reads DTGVSQNPRHKITKRGQNVTFRCDPISEHNRLYWYRQTLGQGPEFLTYFQNEAQLEKSRLLSDRFSAERPKGSFSTLEIQRTEQGDSAMYLCASSPDRWYGYTFGSGTRLTVV.

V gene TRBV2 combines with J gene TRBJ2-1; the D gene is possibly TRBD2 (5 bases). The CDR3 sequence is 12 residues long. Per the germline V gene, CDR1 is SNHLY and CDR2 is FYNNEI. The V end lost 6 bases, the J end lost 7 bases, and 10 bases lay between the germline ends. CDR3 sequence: CASSRGRNEQFF. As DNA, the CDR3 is TGTGCCAGCAGCCGGGGTAGAAATGAGCAGTTCTTC.